This T cell receptor (beta chain) is from a study of OX40 agonist ivuxolimab in advanced cancers. General study results and limits: Part of the nonresponder group also had normalized T-cell clonal expansion that was low.

This clone has a single count. Its specificity is unknown. V gave up 5 bases and J gave up 2 bases; unmatched junction bases: 4. Germline CDR1 SGHTA, CDR2 FQGNSA. The CDR3 covers 14 residues. Method: immunoSEQ multiplex PCR; TCRdb's copy keeps in-frame clones and lacks some. The repertoire holds tens of thousands of clones, about 94% seen once, with approximately 20% in the top ten. The sequence derives from an adult with an advanced solid tumor such as melanoma, head and neck, liver or kidney cancer. Sequenced material: CD4+ or CD8+ T cells sorted from blood, taken in a trial of the OX40 agonist ivuxolimab. The V call is TRBV7-2, the J call TRBJ2-7, with 9 bases matching TRBD1. CDR3 sequence (DNA): TGTGCCAGCAGCCCGGGGACAGGGCCCTACGAGCAGTACTTC. Translating it yields CASSPGTGPYEQYF.